The next 9 T cell receptor beta chains were all read from a single sample in a study of blood T cell repertoires in COVID-19. This table comes from immunoSEQ multiplex PCR, and its TCRdb copy is limited to in-frame clones, with some not included. The sample carries about 110,000 clones, around 82% recorded once. Input material: peripheral blood. Receptors were obtained from a human donor in a cohort sampled during active or convalescent COVID-19.

The chain combines TRBV5-1 with TRBJ2-7; maybe TRBD1 (6 bases). The germline gives CDR1 SGHRS, CDR2 YFSETQ. This CDR3 has 14 residues. Trimming cost V 2 bases and J 3 bases, with 12 bases left between them. The CDR3 is CASSLVDRSYEQYF. The DNA for the CDR3 is TGCGCCAGCAGCTTAGTTGACAGGAGCTACGAGCAGTACTTC.

The chain links TRBV7-9 to TRBJ1-1; no reliable D call. Germline lookup yields CDR1 SEHNR and CDR2 FQNEAQ (reference sequence). The germline V and J ends were trimmed by 5 bases and 3 bases, with 13 bases remaining between them. CDR3 length: 14 residues. Written as DNA, the CDR3 is TGTGCCAGCAGCCAGTCATGGGCAGACACTGAAGCTTTCTTT. It translates to CASSQSWADTEAFF.

This rearrangement joins TRBV6-7 to TRBJ2-3; 7 bases are shared with TRBD2. TRBV6-7 is an ORF; its function is uncertain. This CDR3 region has 18 residues. The V and J ends lost 0 bases and 4 bases, in that order; junction bases with no gene match: 13. The CDR3 coding sequence is TGTGCCAGCAGTTACTCGCTCCTTGTGGGAGGGCCCGCAGATACGCAGTATTTT. Amino acids: CASSYSLLVGGPADTQYF.

V is TRBV7-3 and J is TRBJ2-3; 10 bases are a match to TRBD2. This CDR3 has 16 amino acids. The V segment lost 5 bases and the J segment 0 bases; nucleotides outside the gene matches: 5. Germline V CDR1 and CDR2: SGHTA, FQGTGA. The CDR3 DNA reads TGTGCCAGCAGCGAAGCGGGAGGGGGTAGCACAGATACGCAGTATTTT. Translating gives CASSEAGGGSTDTQYF.

This clone appeared a few times. The chain has TRBV2 and TRBJ1-1; 8 nucleotides align to TRBD1. V shed 8 bases and J 4 bases; nucleotides not matched to a gene: 6. CDR1 and CDR2 from the germline V gene are SNHLY and FYNNEI. CDR3 length: 13 amino acids. The CDR3 bases are TGTGCCAGCCAGGGGGCGCGGGTCACTGAAGCTTTCTTT. Translation: CASQGARVTEAFF.

The genes are TRBV5-1 and TRBJ2-1; TRBD2 agrees at 9 bases. The CDR3 consists of 14 residues. With V trimmed by 7 bases and J by 2 bases, 4 bases remained unmatched. CDR1 is SGHRS, CDR2 YFSETQ, per germline. CDR3 residues: CASAGGNTYNEQFF. The CDR3 bases are TGCGCCAGCGCGGGGGGGAACACCTACAATGAGCAGTTCTTC.

The genes are TRBV19 and TRBJ1-4, with 10 bases fitting TRBD1. The junction had 7 bases not matched to a gene; V was cut back by 4 bases and J by 8 bases. The CDR3 extends over 15 amino acids. Germline V gene lookup returns CDR1 LNHDA and CDR2 SQIVND (reference sequence). CDR3 DNA: TGTGCCAGTAGTACCCGGGACAGGGGTGCGGAAAAACTGTTTTTT. It encodes CASSTRDRGAEKLFF.

The CDR3 sequence is CASSLGPGYGQPQHF. CDR3 in DNA: TGTGCCAGCAGCTTAGGTCCGGGGTATGGACAGCCCCAGCATTTT. The genes are TRBV7-6 and TRBJ1-5; no clear D. The CDR3 is made up of 15 amino acids. Germline CDR1 and CDR2: SGHVS and FNYEAQ. V was pared by 1 base and J by 7 bases, with 14 bases between.

This clone has just one count. The rearrangement links TRBV5-6 to TRBJ2-7, with 8 nucleotides matching TRBD1. The CDR3 totals 14 residues. Germline assignment: CDR1 SGHDT and CDR2 YYEEEE. Trimming removed 3 bases from V and 6 bases from J; junction bases left unmatched: 8. The CDR3 DNA reads as TGTGCCAGCAGCTCCCAACAGGGGGTGGGCGAGCAGTACTTC. This encodes CASSSQQGVGEQYF.